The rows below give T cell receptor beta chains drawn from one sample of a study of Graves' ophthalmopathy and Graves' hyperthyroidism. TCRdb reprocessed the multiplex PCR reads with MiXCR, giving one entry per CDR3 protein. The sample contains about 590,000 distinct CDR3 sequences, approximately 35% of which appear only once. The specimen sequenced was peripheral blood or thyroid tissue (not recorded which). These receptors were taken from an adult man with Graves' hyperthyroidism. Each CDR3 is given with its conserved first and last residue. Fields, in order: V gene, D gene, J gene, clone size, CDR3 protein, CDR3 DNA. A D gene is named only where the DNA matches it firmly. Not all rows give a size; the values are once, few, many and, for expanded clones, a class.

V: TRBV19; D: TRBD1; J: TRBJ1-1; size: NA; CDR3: CASSPRGRSEAFF; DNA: TGTGCCAGTAGTCCCAGGGGGCGGTCTGAAGCTTTCTTT
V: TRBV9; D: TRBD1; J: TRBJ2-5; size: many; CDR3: CASSLGQGGETQYF; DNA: TGTGCCAGCAGCCTGGGACAGGGAGGAGAGACCCAGTACTTC
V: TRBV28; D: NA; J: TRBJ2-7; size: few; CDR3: CASSLGGGNYEQYF; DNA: TGTGCCAGCAGTTTAGGAGGGGGAAACTATGAGCAGTACTTC
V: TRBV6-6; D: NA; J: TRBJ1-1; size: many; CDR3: CASSPRGRNTEAFF; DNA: TGTGCCAGCAGTCCCAGGGGCCGGAACACTGAAGCTTTCTTT
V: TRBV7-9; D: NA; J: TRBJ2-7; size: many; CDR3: CASSLAGRGAYEQYF; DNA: TGTGCCAGCAGCTTAGCCGGTAGGGGGGCTTACGAGCAGTACTTC
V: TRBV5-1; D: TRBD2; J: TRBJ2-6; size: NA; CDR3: CASRMTSGSSSGANVLTF; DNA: TGCGCCAGCAGGATGACAAGCGGGAGCTCCTCTGGGGCCAACGTCCTGACTTTC
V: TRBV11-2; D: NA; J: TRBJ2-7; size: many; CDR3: CASSYLEDGEQYF; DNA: TGTGCCAGCAGCTACCTCGAAGACGGGGAGCAGTACTTC
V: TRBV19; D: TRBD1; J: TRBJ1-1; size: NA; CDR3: CASSIGTGRYTEAFF; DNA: TGTGCCAGTAGTATTGGGACAGGGAGGTACACTGAAGCTTTCTTT
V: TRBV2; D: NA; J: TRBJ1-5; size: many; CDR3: CASRGSGAELSNQPQHF; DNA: TGTGCCAGCAGGGGATCAGGGGCGGAGCTTAGCAATCAGCCCCAGCATTTT
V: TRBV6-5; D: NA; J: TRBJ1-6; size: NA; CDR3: CASSFVRDNSPLHF; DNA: TGTGCCAGCAGTTTTGTCCGAGATAATTCACCCCTCCACTTT
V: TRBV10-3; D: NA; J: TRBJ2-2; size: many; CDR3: CAIGDTGELFF; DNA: TGTGCCATCGGGGACACCGGGGAGCTGTTTTTT
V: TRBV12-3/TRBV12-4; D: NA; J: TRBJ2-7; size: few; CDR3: CASSDGASVLSYEQYF; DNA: TGTGCCAGCAGCGATGGGGCTAGCGTCCTCTCCTACGAGCAGTACTTC
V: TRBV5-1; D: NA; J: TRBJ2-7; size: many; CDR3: CASSFQFSGEQYF; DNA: TGCGCCAGCAGCTTTCAGTTTTCCGGGGAGCAGTACTTC
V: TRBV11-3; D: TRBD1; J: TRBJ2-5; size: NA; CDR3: CASSPGQERETQYF; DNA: TGTGCCAGCAGCCCGGGACAGGAGAGAGAGACCCAGTACTTC